This T cell receptor beta chain was profiled in a study of T cells expressing NK-cell markers. The germline CDR1 and CDR2 sequences are MNHNS and SASEGT. The CDR3 sequence is 15 residues long. No DNA is given; TCRdb re-called the 5' RACE reads and lists each CDR3 protein once. The repertoire shows around 110,000 distinct CDR3 sequences; the top ten hold approximately 17%. The TCR originated in a woman between 18 and 75 years old in good health. The chain combines TRBV6-1 with TRBJ1-6; TCRdb's D gene call, TRBD1, goes unchecked for lack of DNA. The source material was blood T cells: a sorted CD56 or NKG2C T cell subset, CD4+ or CD8+ T cells, or bulk PBMC T cells (not recorded which). The CDR3 sequence is CASTQGLGVNSPLHF.